This T cell receptor beta chain is from a study of blood T cells in healthy people across ages. The second PCR ran about 6 to 12 cycles with a sample-barcoded 5' primer and J-beta primers. One entry per CDR3 protein, called by TCRdb with MiXCR from the 5' RACE reads. The sample lists roughly 1.5 million distinct CDR3 sequences, 35% to 45% occurring once. CDR1 and CDR2 from the germline V gene are SQVTM and ANQGSEA. The CDR3 has 13 residues. V was shortened by 0 bases and J by 6 bases, with 9 bases between the two germline ends. Roughly 10 milliliters of peripheral blood were drawn from each donor. Of note for this clonotype: Its antigen is not identified.

Broader study findings: PBMCs were not sorted, which prevented a conclusive comparison of naive versus antigen-experienced cells.

This receptor was identified in a young woman in good health. The sample consisted of blood. This rearrangement joins TRBV29-1 to TRBJ2-1; D uncertain. This CDR3 is CSVEDRWANEQFF. The CDR3 DNA sequence: TGCAGCGTTGAAGATCGGTGGGCCAATGAGCAGTTCTTC.